Given below is one T cell receptor beta chain in context. Its antigen is unknown. No much larger clonotype is one base removed from it; base qualities were not supplied. Library prep was done by RT-PCR. This sample was sequenced with an Illumina HiSeq 2500. Starting from the raw public reads, TCRdb applied fastp trimming at Q25, assembled clones with MiXCR and retained in-frame beta chains. Rows with one shared CDR3 protein collapse into an entry with the most common genes and DNA. Within this sample are 610,000 or so distinct CDR3 sequences, with 11% to 15% of them counted one time only. Jointly, the top ten make up 11% of the sample. V is shortened by 5 bases, J by 2 bases, and the region joining them spans 10 bases. Taken from cysteine to phenylalanine, the CDR3 has 14 residues. The sequence is cut down to CDR3 DNA, 42 bases in frame from base 1. Sequences MGHDK (CDR1) and SYGVNS (CDR2) are obtained from the germline V gene.

This entry comes from a study of response to subunit inactivated influenza vaccine (dated by TCRdb to 2017 to 2018). Context from the whole study: The study used deep quantitative T cell receptor repertoire profiling to track responses to a trivalent subunit inactivated influenza vaccine. Points the paper makes about the study in general: According to the authors, only a limited number of new T cells may be recruited by each seasonal influenza vaccination.

The sequence joins TRBV25-1 to TRBJ1-3; tentative D gene TRBD1, with 6 bases matching. The TCR comes from a middle-aged man who received an inactivated influenza vaccine. Donor details come from another sample of the same person, matched by shared clones. The specimen was PBMCs from blood, collected less than 13 days after vaccination. In nucleotide form, the sequence is TGTGCCAGCAGTTCGGAGGGGGCTGGAAACACCATATATTTT. Its amino acids are CASSSEGAGNTIYF.